These T cell receptor beta chains were read from a single sample in a study of Ad26.COV2.S vaccination and SARS-CoV-2 variants. Only in-frame clones appear in the TCRdb table, and some are missing; sequencing was by immunoSEQ multiplex PCR. The sample carries about 350,000 clones, around 92% recorded once. Source: peripheral blood, taken after recovery from COVID-19. Source of these receptors: a human donor who had recovered from COVID-19. The CDR3 runs from the conserved cysteine through the conserved F or W. A D gene is named only where the DNA matches it firmly. For some rows the clone size is stated as once, few or many, or as a class when expanded; others skip it.

TRBJ2-2 - TRBV11-2 - CASSLGRVSGELFF TGTGCCAGCAGCTTAGGGAGGGTGTCCGGGGAGCTGTTTTTT
TRBJ1-3 - TRBV20-1 - CSDLENTIYF TGCAGTGACTTGGAAAACACCATATATTTT
TRBJ2-7 few TRBV9 - CASSAPGRVPGEQYF TGTGCCAGCAGCGCCCCCGGGCGGGTTCCGGGCGAGCAGTACTTC
TRBJ2-5 - TRBV7-2 TRBD2 CASSLGLAQETQYF TGTGCCAGCAGCTTGGGACTAGCCCAAGAGACCCAGTACTTC
TRBJ1-5 - TRBV27 TRBD1 CASSLGQGAGWPQHF TGTGCCAGCAGTTTGGGACAGGGGGCCGGATGGCCCCAGCATTTT
TRBJ2-5 - TRBV9 - CASARDSTKETQYF TGTGCCAGCGCCCGGGACTCCACCAAAGAGACCCAGTACTTC
TRBJ1-1 few TRBV10-3 - CAITQGGVNTEAFF TGTGCCATCACCCAGGGTGGAGTGAACACTGAAGCTTTCTTT
TRBJ1-1 - TRBV19 - CASSIRHRANTEAFF TGTGCCAGTAGTATTAGGCACAGGGCAAACACTGAAGCTTTCTTT
TRBJ1-2 - TRBV5-4 TRBD1 CASSLRGGGGGGYTF TGTGCCAGCAGCTTGAGAGGAGGGGGCGGGGGAGGCTACACCTTC
TRBJ1-1 few TRBV29-1 - CSVEAGGSTEAFF TGCAGCGTTGAAGCAGGCGGTTCGACTGAAGCTTTCTTT
TRBJ2-3 - TRBV24-1 TRBD2 CATGVAGLDTQYF TGTGCCACGGGCGTAGCGGGGTTAGATACGCAGTATTTT
TRBJ1-2 - TRBV9 - CASSGPPSRQAKYGYTF TGTGCCAGCAGCGGCCCCCCCTCCCGACAGGCGAAATATGGCTACACCTTC
TRBJ2-5 - TRBV18 - CASSPGAGAGASLASDETQYF TGTGCCAGCTCACCGGGAGCTGGGGCTGGGGCCTCTCTGGCCTCCGATGAGACCCAGTACTTC
TRBJ1-4 once TRBV19 - CASSPGWGTPPGTNEKLFF TGTGCCAGTAGTCCCGGGTGGGGGACCCCCCCCGGCACTAATGAAAAACTGTTTTTT
TRBJ1-2 - TRBV6-1 - CASSEGVGLGPGGGYTF TGTGCCAGCAGTGAAGGCGTAGGTTTAGGACCTGGCGGGGGCTACACCTTC
TRBJ1-4 - TRBV12-3/TRBV12-4 - CASTIHNEKLFF TGTGCCAGCACTATTCATAATGAAAAACTGTTTTTT
TRBJ2-7 - TRBV6-5 - CATQHRGDTYEQYF TGTGCCACTCAGCATCGCGGTGACACCTACGAGCAGTACTTC
TRBJ2-7 - TRBV7-8 TRBD1 CASSSKRGQGYTVYEQYF TGTGCCAGCAGCTCAAAGAGGGGGCAGGGCTACACGGTCTACGAGCAGTACTTC
TRBJ1-2 - TRBV9 - CASSVGGVEPPPYGYTF TGTGCCAGCAGCGTAGGGGGTGTAGAGCCGCCCCCCTATGGCTACACCTTC
TRBJ1-2 - TRBV9 - CASSEDTTNYGYTF TGTGCCAGCAGCGAAGACACGACTAACTATGGCTACACCTTC
TRBJ1-2 few TRBV3-1/TRBV3-2 - CASSLTANYGYTF TGTGCCAGCAGCCTGACGGCTAACTATGGCTACACCTTC
TRBJ2-1 - TRBV6-6 - CASSHIQLTRNEQFF TGTGCCAGCAGTCACATACAGCTTACGAGGAATGAGCAGTTCTTC
TRBJ1-2 - TRBV5-1 - CASSNPLDGYTF TGCGCCAGCAGCAACCCCCTCGACGGCTACACCTTC
TRBJ2-3 - TRBV5-4 - CASSFERRSTDTQYF TGTGCCAGCAGCTTTGAACGGCGGAGCACAGATACGCAGTATTTT
TRBJ1-3 once TRBV6-6 - CASTNPSGNTIYF TGTGCCAGCACCAACCCCTCGGGAAACACCATATATTTT
TRBJ1-6 - TRBV18 - CASSPKQASSPLHF TGTGCCAGCTCACCGAAACAGGCTAGCTCACCCCTCCACTTT
TRBJ1-5 - TRBV9 TRBD1 CASRMDREESNQPQHF TGTGCCAGCAGGATGGACAGGGAAGAAAGCAATCAGCCCCAGCATTTT
TRBJ1-6 once TRBV4-1 TRBD1 CASSRQRGQGPSPLHF TGCGCCAGCAGCCGCCAACGCGGACAGGGCCCCTCACCCCTCCACTTT
TRBJ2-7 - TRBV2 - CASSWELYEQYF TGTGCCAGCAGTTGGGAGCTCTACGAGCAGTACTTC
TRBJ1-5 - TRBV5-1 - CASSLSQGGQPQHF TGCGCCAGCAGCTTGAGTCAGGGAGGTCAGCCCCAGCATTTT
TRBJ1-3 few TRBV4-1 TRBD1 CASSQDPYEGARGNTIYF TGCGCCAGCAGCCAAGATCCTTACGAGGGGGCTAGGGGAAACACCATATATTTT
TRBJ2-3 - TRBV19 TRBD1 CASSIRGQRELTGDTQYF TGTGCCAGTAGTATCAGGGGGCAAAGGGAATTGACCGGAGATACGCAGTATTTT
TRBJ1-1 - TRBV5-1 - CASTKSGRTEAFF TGCGCCAGCACTAAGTCCGGGAGGACTGAAGCTTTCTTT
TRBJ2-3 - TRBV29-1 - CSVGGHLNPDTQYF TGCAGCGTTGGCGGTCATCTAAACCCAGATACGCAGTATTTT
TRBJ1-1 - TRBV6-5 TRBD1 CASINRGRWTEAFF TGTGCCAGCATTAACAGGGGGCGTTGGACTGAAGCTTTCTTT
TRBJ2-2 - TRBV7-2 - CASTKRTVDTGELFF TGTGCCAGCACAAAAAGGACAGTGGACACCGGGGAGCTGTTTTTT
TRBJ1-4 - TRBV6-5 - CASSSKTADEKLFF TGTGCCAGCAGTTCGAAGACAGCAGATGAAAAACTGTTTTTT